The 14 T cell receptor beta chains given below trace back to one sample, sequenced in a study of response to subunit inactivated influenza vaccine. TCRdb recomputed calls from the RT-PCR reads with MiXCR, one row per CDR3 protein. The data contain 150,000 to 200,000 distinct CDR3 sequences, approximately 11% of them seen just once; the ten biggest clones take up 35% to 40%. The sample in question was CD8+ T cells sorted from PBMCs, obtained around 25 months after vaccination. The source is a man aged 50-75 years who received an inactivated influenza vaccine.

J is TRBJ1-5 and V is TRBV12-3 or TRBV12-4; D is unclear. The CDR3 runs to 17 residues. The V gene lost 3 bases and the J gene lost 1 base, with 16 bases spanning the gap. The CDR3 loop is CASSFSPISSSNQPQHF. CDR3 sequence (DNA): TGTGCCAGCAGTTTTTCCCCCATCTCGTCGAGCAATCAGCCCCAGCATTTT.

The CDR3 here is CASSLVGTSGWGTQYF. CDR3 sequence (DNA): TGTGCCAGCAGCTTGGTAGGGACTAGCGGTTGGGGGACCCAGTACTTC. The chain uses TRBV5-6 and TRBJ2-5; TRBD2 matches at 11 bases. The V segment lost 0 bases and the J segment 7 bases; nucleotides outside the gene matches: 8. Germline CDR1 is SGHDT and CDR2 is YYEEEE. The CDR3 totals 16 residues.

This clonotype was seen more than once but under ten times. The chain recombines TRBV29-1 with TRBJ2-7; D unresolved. V dropped 4 bases and J dropped 1 base, with 11 bases sitting between them. The CDR3 length is 13 residues. Germline-derived CDR1 and CDR2 are SQVTM and ANQGSEA. The CDR3 protein is CSVVWQNSYEQYF. The CDR3 bases are TGCAGCGTTGTTTGGCAGAATTCCTACGAGCAGTACTTC.

This clonotype has only a few counts. The chain carries TRBV12-3 or TRBV12-4 and TRBJ1-3; D is undetermined. The V and J ends lost 4 bases and 1 base respectively, with 8 bases between them. The CDR3 is made up of 14 amino acids. CDR3 amino acids: CASSYPFSGNTIYF. The CDR3 coding sequence is TGTGCCAGCAGTTACCCCTTTTCTGGAAACACCATATATTTT.

The V and J genes are TRBV4-3 and TRBJ1-4, with D perhaps matching TRBD1 (5 bases). V lost 2 bases and J lost 7, with 14 bases in between. This CDR3 comprises 15 residues. Germline assignment: CDR1 LGHNA and CDR2 YSLEER. The CDR3 sequence: CASSQFGQGGEKLFF. The CDR3 DNA reads TGCGCCAGCAGCCAATTCGGTCAGGGAGGTGAAAAACTGTTTTTT.

The rearrangement joins TRBV27 to TRBJ2-3; the D gene is possibly TRBD2 (5 bases). The V and J ends lost 2 bases and 3 bases respectively, with 12 bases between them. CDR3 length: 15 amino acids. Germline V gene sequence: CDR1 MNHEY, CDR2 SMNVEV (reference sequence). CDR3 sequence reads: CASSLDERRTDTQYF. CDR3 sequence (DNA): TGTGCCAGCAGTTTAGACGAGCGGCGAACAGATACGCAGTATTTT.

This clonotype was seen at least ten times. The CDR3 is CSVLIGTGEYVADTQYF. CDR3 nucleotide sequence: TGCAGCGTCTTAATAGGGACAGGGGAGTATGTCGCAGATACGCAGTATTTT. The rearrangement joins TRBV29-1 to TRBJ2-3; the match to TRBD1 covers 10 bases. Germline CDR1 reads SQVTM; CDR2 reads ANQGSEA. The CDR3 is 17 amino acids. Trimming at V came to 6 bases and at J to 4 bases, leaving 16 bases not matched to a gene.

This clonotype was seen a handful of times. The V gene is TRBV9, the J gene TRBJ2-3; 7 bases are shared with TRBD2. The CDR3 has 16 residues. The germline V gene has CDR1 SGDLS and CDR2 YYNGEE. Unmatched junction bases numbered 6, after V lost 0 bases and J lost 2 bases. The CDR3 nucleotides read TGTGCCAGCAGCGTAGTTGCGGGAGCCCACACAGATACGCAGTATTTT. Its protein product is CASSVVAGAHTDTQYF.

This clonotype was recorded a few times. CDR3 nucleotide sequence: TGTGCCAGCAGCTCGGGACCCTGGAACACCGGGGAGCTGTTTTTT. The encoded protein is CASSSGPWNTGELFF. This chain uses TRBV7-7 with TRBJ2-2; D is tentatively TRBD1 or TRBD2 (5 bases each). Trimming took off 4 bases at V and 1 base at J, with 10 bases between the two ends. The germline CDR1 and CDR2 sequences are SSHAT and FNYEAQ (reference sequence). The CDR3 has 15 amino acids.

The rearrangement joins TRBV5-6 to TRBJ2-1, with 9 nucleotides matching TRBD2. Germline CDR1 reads SGHDT; CDR2 reads YYEEEE. J lost 10 bases, V lost 4 bases, and 3 bases had no gene match. The CDR3 spans 12 residues. CDR3 coding DNA: TGTGCCAGCAGCCGCCTAGCGGGGGAGCAGTTCTTC. This sequence encodes CASSRLAGEQFF.

The chain employs TRBV29-1 and TRBJ1-2; D is unclear. V was pared by 5 bases and J by 2 bases, with 12 bases between. The germline V gene has CDR1 SQVTM and CDR2 ANQGSEA. CDR3 length: 13 residues. CDR3 region: CSVRSAENYGYTF. DNA for the CDR3: TGCAGCGTTAGGTCGGCGGAAAACTATGGCTACACCTTC.

V usage is TRBV6-1 and J usage is TRBJ2-3; D remains unclear. With 6 bases removed from V and 4 bases from J, the gap between germline ends came to 17 bases. From germline, CDR1 is MNHNS and CDR2 SASEGT. The CDR3 is 15 amino acids. The CDR3 loop is CASSVRFAEADTQYF. The CDR3 nucleotides read TGTGCCAGCAGCGTCCGGTTTGCGGAAGCAGATACGCAGTATTTT.

This clonotype was seen many times. V usage is TRBV20-1 and J usage is TRBJ2-3, with 11 bases identical to TRBD2. The CDR3 is 14 residues long. V was pared by 6 bases and J by 3 bases, with 5 bases of the junction left unmatched. Germline V gives CDR1 DFQATT, CDR2 SNEGSKA (reference sequence). The CDR3 coding sequence is TGCAGTGCCGTAGCGGGAGGGTTTACAGATACGCAGTATTTT. Its protein product is CSAVAGGFTDTQYF.

This clonotype has ten or more counts. The chain joins TRBV5-6 to TRBJ2-7, with 8 bases lining up with TRBD1. V lost 0 bases, J lost 4 bases, and 3 bases stayed unmatched. The CDR3 is 14 amino acids. From germline, CDR1 is SGHDT and CDR2 YYEEEE. The CDR3 region is CASSLGQGSYEQYF. DNA of the CDR3: TGTGCCAGCAGCTTGGGACAGGGGTCGTACGAGCAGTACTTC.